These 20 T cell receptor beta chains originate from one sample sequenced in a study of vaccination and CD4 T cells after COVID-19. MiXCR, run by TCRdb on the PCR reads, gives a single entry per CDR3 protein. The sample includes around 20,000 distinct CDR3 sequences, under 75% of them seen just once. The specimen comprised CD4+ T cells from blood, sampled before SARS-CoV-2 vaccination. The receptors derive from a human donor who had recovered from COVID-19.

In its sample, this clonotype was seen a few times. The gene calls are TRBV7-3 and TRBJ1-5; D unresolved. Germline V gene data show CDR1 as SGHTA and CDR2 as FQGTGA. V lost 3 bases to trimming and J lost 2 bases, with 5 bases between them. The CDR3 is made up of 13 amino acids. The CDR3 loop reads CASSLSRNQPQHF. Here the CDR3 DNA reads TGTGCCAGCAGCTTGAGCCGCAATCAGCCCCAGCATTTT.

This clonotype was observed a few times. This chain connects TRBV20-1 to TRBJ2-2; D call uncertain. The germline V and J ends were trimmed by 6 bases and 4 bases, with 15 bases remaining between them. CDR1 DFQATT and CDR2 SNEGSKA come from the germline V gene (reference sequence). This CDR3 has 14 amino acids. CDR3 region: CSAQDLYPTGELFF. The CDR3 nucleotides read TGCAGTGCGCAGGACCTATATCCCACCGGGGAGCTGTTTTTT.

The rearrangement uses TRBV9 and TRBJ2-1; TRBD1 matches at 10 bases. In germline, CDR1 is SGDLS, CDR2 YYNGEE. The V and J ends lost 0 bases and 7 bases, in that order; junction bases with no gene match: 7. The CDR3 is 16 amino acids. In DNA, the CDR3 is TGTGCCAGCAGCGTAGGACAGGGGGCACTTGGGAATGAGCAGTTCTTC. It encodes CASSVGQGALGNEQFF.

The J gene is TRBJ1-2, the V gene TRBV28; 7 nucleotides align to TRBD1. J gave up 5 bases and V 5 bases, and 5 bases lay outside the gene matches. CDR1 is MDHEN and CDR2 is SYDVKM in the germline V gene. The CDR3 runs to 13 residues. This CDR3 reads CASSLGTVYGYTF. In nucleotides, the CDR3 is TGTGCCAGCAGTCTAGGGACAGTATATGGCTACACCTTC.

This clonotype has only a few counts. The chain recombines TRBV19 with TRBJ1-5; TRBD1 matches at 8 bases. The CDR3 loop spans 13 amino acids. Germline V CDR1 and CDR2: LNHDA, SQIVND (reference sequence). V shed 9 bases and J 6 bases; nucleotides not matched to a gene: 7. In nucleotides, the CDR3 is TGTGCCAGCTCCCAGGGGGCCGGTCAGCCCCAGCATTTT. As protein: CASSQGAGQPQHF.

This rearrangement joins TRBV6-1 to TRBJ1-5, with D tentatively TRBD1 (5 bases). The CDR3 contains 17 residues. Germline values: CDR1 MNHNS, CDR2 SASEGT. The V gene lost 6 bases and the J gene lost 0 bases, with 18 bases spanning the gap. CDR3 in amino acids: CASSPQSPGASNQPQHF. CDR3 DNA: TGTGCCAGCAGCCCACAGTCGCCCGGGGCTAGCAATCAGCCCCAGCATTTT.

This chain joins TRBV20-1 and TRBJ1-1; 9 nucleotides line up with TRBD1. This CDR3 has 13 residues. The germline V gene has CDR1 DFQATT and CDR2 SNEGSKA (reference sequence). V was pared by 6 bases and J by 3 bases, with 5 bases of the junction left unmatched. Here the CDR3 reads CSAAGQGYTEAFF. The CDR3, as DNA: TGCAGTGCAGCAGGACAGGGGTACACTGAAGCTTTCTTT.

The V call is TRBV18, the J call TRBJ2-7, with D maybe TRBD1 (6 bases). The CDR3 sequence is 16 residues long. V was pared by 1 base and J by 4 bases, with 17 bases between. The germline V gene encodes CDR1 KGHSH and CDR2 LQKENI. The CDR3 sequence: CASSPLLNRVAYEQYF. DNA for the CDR3: TGTGCCAGCTCACCACTCTTGAACAGGGTAGCTTACGAGCAGTACTTC.

The V and J genes are TRBV29-1 and TRBJ2-4; TRBD1 or TRBD2 may be the D gene (5 bases each). Germline lookup yields CDR1 SQVTM and CDR2 ANQGSEA. The CDR3 has 12 amino acids. V was shortened by 4 bases and J by 8 bases, with 12 bases between the two germline ends. The CDR3 DNA is TGCAGCGTTGGTGGGGGAAGGGACATTCAGTACTTC. This translates into CSVGGGRDIQYF.

The gene calls are TRBV7-9 and TRBJ2-3; D may be TRBD2 (6 bases). Looked up from germline, CDR1 is SEHNR and CDR2 is FQNEAQ (reference sequence). This CDR3 contains 16 residues. V lost 4 bases, J lost 0 bases, and 14 bases lay in between. DNA of the CDR3: TGTGCCAGCAGCTCACAAGGGACTTCTAGCACAGATACGCAGTATTTT. Translating gives CASSSQGTSSTDTQYF.

The chain uses TRBV12-3 or TRBV12-4 and TRBJ1-5; D not resolved. The CDR3 sequence is 13 residues long. The V end was cut by 1 base, the J end by 5 bases, with 6 bases between. The CDR3 region is CASSLERDQPQHF. The CDR3 DNA reads TGTGCCAGCAGTTTAGAAAGGGATCAGCCCCAGCATTTT.

The chain is built from TRBV19 and TRBJ1-2; 7 bases are shared with TRBD1. Germline V CDR1 and CDR2: LNHDA, SQIVND (reference sequence). Unmatched junction bases numbered 8, after V lost 9 bases and J lost 4 bases. CDR3 size: 13 residues. In DNA, the CDR3 is TGTGCCAGCCTTGACCGGGACAGCTATGGCTACACCTTC. Its protein product is CASLDRDSYGYTF.

This chain connects TRBV28 to TRBJ2-2; tentatively, D is TRBD1 (6 bases). V was clipped by 6 bases and J by 1 base, with 12 bases between them. The V gene's germline CDR1 is MDHEN and CDR2 SYDVKM. The CDR3 length is 15 residues. Here the CDR3 DNA reads TGTGCCAGCAGCCATGACAGGAAGAACACCGGGGAGCTGTTTTTT. Translated: CASSHDRKNTGELFF.

The J gene is TRBJ2-7, the V gene TRBV11-2; D tentatively reads TRBD1 or TRBD2 (5 bases each). Germline V lookup: CDR1 SGHAT, CDR2 FQNNGV. The length of the CDR3 is 16 residues. Trimming took off 3 bases at V and 0 bases at J, with 15 bases between the two ends. The CDR3: CASSLGVWGSSYEQYF. In nucleotides, the CDR3 is TGTGCCAGCAGCTTGGGGGTGTGGGGTAGCTCCTACGAGCAGTACTTC.

The V gene is TRBV20-1, the J gene TRBJ2-7; TRBD2 is a possible D gene (5 bases). Germline values: CDR1 DFQATT, CDR2 SNEGSKA (reference sequence). The V end lost 3 bases, the J end lost 5 bases, and 14 bases lay between the germline ends. This CDR3 is built from 13 residues. The CDR3 coding sequence is TGCAGTGCTAGTTCCGGGAACAGCAACGAGCAGTACTTC. It is translated as CSASSGNSNEQYF.

The J gene is TRBJ2-2, the V gene TRBV6-1, with D perhaps TRBD1 (6 bases). The CDR3 sequence is 14 residues long. Germline V gives CDR1 MNHNS, CDR2 SASEGT. The V end was cut by 7 bases, the J end by 4 bases, with 13 bases between. The CDR3: CASTLGTPTGELFF. The CDR3 DNA follows: TGTGCCAGCACCTTGGGGACACCCACCGGGGAGCTGTTTTTT.

This clonotype was counted a single time. The chain couples TRBV28 to TRBJ1-5, with 7 bases identical to TRBD1. Trimming took 6 bases from V and 2 from J; bases not matched to a gene: 10. There are 16 residues in the CDR3. Germline V gene lookup returns CDR1 MDHEN and CDR2 SYDVKM. CDR3 amino acids: CASSPRDRSRNQPQHF. CDR3 in DNA: TGTGCCAGCAGCCCCCGGGACAGAAGTCGCAATCAGCCCCAGCATTTT.

This sequence joins TRBV7-3 and TRBJ2-2, with 11 positions matching TRBD2. The CDR3 totals 16 residues. V was clipped by 1 base and J by 6 bases; unmatched bases: 4. The germline gives CDR1 SGHTA, CDR2 FQGTGA. The CDR3 here is CASSLRLAGNAGELFF. CDR3 nucleotide sequence: TGTGCCAGCAGCTTAAGACTAGCGGGAAATGCCGGGGAGCTGTTTTTT. Filled out from reference TRBV7-3 and TRBJ2-2, the complete variable domain reads GAGVSQTPSNKVTEKGKYVELRCDPISGHTALYWYRQSLGQGPEFLIYFQGTGAADDSGLPNDRFFAVRPEGSVSTLKIQRTERGDSAVYLCASSLRLAGNAGELFFGEGSRLTVL.

The chain carries TRBV7-3 and TRBJ1-1, with unresolved D. This CDR3 is 13 amino acids long. V lost 5 bases, J lost 1 base, and 8 bases lay in between. Germline CDR1 reads SGHTA; CDR2 reads FQGTGA. CDR3 region: CASSRQPNTEAFF. CDR3 DNA sequence: TGTGCCAGCAGCCGCCAACCGAACACTGAAGCTTTCTTT.

The V call is TRBV19, the J call TRBJ2-7; TRBD1 matches 10 bases. V was clipped by 5 bases and J by 2 bases; unmatched bases: 9. Germline V CDR1 and CDR2: LNHDA, SQIVND (reference sequence). The CDR3 loop spans 16 amino acids. Written as DNA, the CDR3 is TGTGCCAGTAGTCCCCTCGGGGACAGGGGTACCTACGAGCAGTACTTC. The encoded protein is CASSPLGDRGTYEQYF.